This TCR beta chain came from a study of Ad26.COV2.S vaccination and SARS-CoV-2 variants. Comments on this clone: The antigen remains undetermined.

Data came from immunoSEQ multiplex PCR; TCRdb stores just in-frame clones and leaves some out. Here the sample spans 250,000 to 300,000 clones, around 87% being singletons. This sample's treatment: roughly 20 received Ad26.COV2.S at low or high dose, single or two shots; several received placebo; per-sample allocation not given. Collection of the samples took place on day 63 after the first injection of vaccine or placebo. Notes on the study in general: Substantial breadth was reportedly displayed by spike-specific CD8+ and CD4+ T cell responses after vaccination. Measures of TCR breadth and depth may have fallen short of total T cell responses.

The sequencing used peripheral blood, collected in a trial of Ad26.COV2.S vaccine versus placebo. The source of this sequence is a person aged 18 to 65 who received the Ad26.COV2.S COVID-19 vaccine or a placebo.

The CDR3 nucleotides are TGTGCCAGTAGTATCAGGGGCCCGGGACTAGCGGGCCAGAGCTCCTACGAGCAGTACTTC. It translates to CASSIRGPGLAGQSSYEQYF. The chain is built from TRBV19 and TRBJ2-7; the match to TRBD2 covers 12 bases. Germline V lookup: CDR1 LNHDA, CDR2 SQIVND (reference sequence). Trimming cost V 3 bases and J 0 bases; bases outside gene matches: 15. The CDR3 consists of 20 residues. Full variable domain (outside the CDR3, taken from reference TRBV19 and TRBJ2-7): DGGITQSPKYLFRKEGQNVTLSCEQNLNHDAMYWYRQDPGQGLRLIYYSQIVNDFQKGDIAEGYSVSREKKESFPLTVTSAQKNPTAFYLCASSIRGPGLAGQSSYEQYFGPGTRLTVT.